This T cell receptor (beta chain) was profiled in a study of blood T cell repertoires in COVID-19. At the level of the study: COVID-19 samples collected from the United States, Italy and Spain covered acute and convalescent phases. PBMCs, B-cell-depleted T cells, or T cells provided the cDNA or gDNA that made up the material.

Authors' analysis steps: Reference gene primers were amplified, and this amplification served to estimate nucleated cell counts. Assay: immunoSEQ multiplex PCR; the TCRdb copy retains only in-frame clones and omits some. That table supplies the V and J calls and clone size; D and trimming were determined from the DNA. The sample includes 200,000 to 300,000 clones, 88% of them seen just once. The germline V gene has CDR1 MNHEY and CDR2 SVGEGT. Trimming stripped 6 bases from V and 0 bases from J, with 15 bases between. The CDR3 has 16 residues. The chain employs TRBV6-2 or TRBV6-3 and TRBJ1-5; possibly TRBD1 for D (5 bases). This sequence was found in a woman aged 40 to 55 who had recovered from COVID-19. The specimen was peripheral blood. CDR3 nucleotides: TGTGCCAGCAGCATACCAGGGTTTGGTAGCAATCAGCCCCAGCATTTT. Translated: CASSIPGFGSNQPQHF.